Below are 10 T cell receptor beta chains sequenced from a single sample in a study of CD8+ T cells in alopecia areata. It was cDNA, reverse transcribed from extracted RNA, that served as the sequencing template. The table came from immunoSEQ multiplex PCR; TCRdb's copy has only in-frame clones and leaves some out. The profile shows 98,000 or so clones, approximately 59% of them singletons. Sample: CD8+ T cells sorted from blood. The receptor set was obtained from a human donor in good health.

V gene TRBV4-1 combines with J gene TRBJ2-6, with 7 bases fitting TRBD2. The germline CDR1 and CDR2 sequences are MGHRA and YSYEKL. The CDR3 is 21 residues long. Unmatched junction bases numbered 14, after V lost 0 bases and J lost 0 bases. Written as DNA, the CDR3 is TGCGCCAGCAGCCAAGAATCCGGGTTAGCGGGCATACTCTCTGGGGCCAACGTCCTGACTTTC. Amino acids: CASSQESGLAGILSGANVLTF.

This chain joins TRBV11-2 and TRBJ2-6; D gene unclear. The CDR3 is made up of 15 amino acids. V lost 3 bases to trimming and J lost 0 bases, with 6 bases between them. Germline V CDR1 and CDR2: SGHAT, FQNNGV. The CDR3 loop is CASSLAFSGANVLTF. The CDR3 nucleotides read TGTGCCAGCAGCTTGGCCTTCTCTGGGGCCAACGTCCTGACTTTC.

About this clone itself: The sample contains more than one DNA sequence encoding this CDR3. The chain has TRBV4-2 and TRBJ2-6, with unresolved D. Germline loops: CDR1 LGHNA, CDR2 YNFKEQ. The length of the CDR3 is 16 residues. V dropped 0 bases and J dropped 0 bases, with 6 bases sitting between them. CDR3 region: CASSQDGPSGANVLTF. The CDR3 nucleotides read TGTGCCAGCAGCCAAGATGGGCCCTCTGGGGCCAACGTCCTGACTTTC.

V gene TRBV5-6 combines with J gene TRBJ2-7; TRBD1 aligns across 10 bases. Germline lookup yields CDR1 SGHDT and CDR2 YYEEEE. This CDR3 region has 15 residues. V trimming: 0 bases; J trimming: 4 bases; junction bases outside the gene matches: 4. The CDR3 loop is CASSLGQGARYEQYF. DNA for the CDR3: TGTGCCAGCAGCTTGGGACAGGGGGCTAGGTACGAGCAGTACTTC.

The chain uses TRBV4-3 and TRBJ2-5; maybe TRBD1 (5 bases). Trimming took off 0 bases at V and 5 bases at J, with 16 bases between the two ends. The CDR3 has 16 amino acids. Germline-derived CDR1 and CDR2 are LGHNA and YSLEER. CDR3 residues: CASSQDQVRPGETQYF. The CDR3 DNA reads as TGCGCCAGCAGCCAAGATCAGGTTCGCCCAGGGGAGACCCAGTACTTC.

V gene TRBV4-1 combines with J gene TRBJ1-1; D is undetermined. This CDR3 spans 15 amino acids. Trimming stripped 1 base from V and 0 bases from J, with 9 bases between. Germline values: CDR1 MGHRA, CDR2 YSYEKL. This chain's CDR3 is CASSQVGPLNTEAFF. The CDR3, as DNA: TGCGCCAGCAGCCAAGTCGGGCCCCTGAACACTGAAGCTTTCTTT.

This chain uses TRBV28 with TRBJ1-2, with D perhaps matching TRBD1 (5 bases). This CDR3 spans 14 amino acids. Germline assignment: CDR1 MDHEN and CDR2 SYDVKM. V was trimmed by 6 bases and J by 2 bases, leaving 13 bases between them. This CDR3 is CASSPRGENYGYTF. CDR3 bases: TGTGCCAGCAGCCCCCGGGGGGAGAACTATGGCTACACCTTC.

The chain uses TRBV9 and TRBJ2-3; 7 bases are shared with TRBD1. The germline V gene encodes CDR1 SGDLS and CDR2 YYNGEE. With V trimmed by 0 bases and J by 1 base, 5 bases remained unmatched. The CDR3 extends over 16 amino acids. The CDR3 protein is CASSVGTTGRTDTQYF. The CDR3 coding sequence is TGTGCCAGCAGCGTAGGAACGACAGGGCGCACAGATACGCAGTATTTT.

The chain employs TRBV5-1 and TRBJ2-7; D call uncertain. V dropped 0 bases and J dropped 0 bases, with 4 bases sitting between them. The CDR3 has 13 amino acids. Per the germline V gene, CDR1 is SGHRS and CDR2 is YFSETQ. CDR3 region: CASSLVDSYEQYF. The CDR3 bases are TGCGCCAGCAGCTTGGTGGACTCCTACGAGCAGTACTTC.

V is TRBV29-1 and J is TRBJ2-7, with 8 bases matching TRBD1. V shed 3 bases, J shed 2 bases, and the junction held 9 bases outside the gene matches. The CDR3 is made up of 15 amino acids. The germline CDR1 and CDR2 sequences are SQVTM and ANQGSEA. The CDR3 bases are TGCAGCGTTGATCACCTAGACAGGGGTCCCTACGAGCAGTACTTC. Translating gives CSVDHLDRGPYEQYF.